These 10 T cell receptor beta chains were sequenced from one sample in a study of T cell responses to AZD1222 COVID-19 vaccine. Data came from immunoSEQ multiplex PCR; TCRdb stores just in-frame clones and leaves some out. In the table there are around 80,000 clones, 80% to 90% of which are singletons. The sample was peripheral blood, taken 28 days after the second AZD1222 dose. These receptor sequences come from an adult who received the AZD1222 COVID-19 vaccine.

V gene TRBV5-6 combines with J gene TRBJ2-3; D perhaps matches TRBD1 (5 bases). CDR1 is SGHDT, CDR2 YYEEEE, per germline. V lost 0 bases and J 3 bases, leaving 14 bases between the germline ends. CDR3 size: 16 residues. CDR3 DNA sequence: TGTGCCAGCAGCTTGGGCCCCTCTAGACAGACAGATACGCAGTATTTT. This gives the protein CASSLGPSRQTDTQYF.

This rearrangement joins TRBV29-1 to TRBJ1-1; D unclear. The germline CDR1 and CDR2 sequences are SQVTM and ANQGSEA. The ends were cut back, 6 bases at V and 3 bases at J, with 17 bases in the middle. The CDR3 loop spans 14 amino acids. The CDR3 coding sequence is TGCAGCGTCCTGTGGTGGGCCCAGGACACTGAAGCTTTCTTT. Its protein product is CSVLWWAQDTEAFF.

In this sample, this clone turned up once. The chain employs TRBV6-5 and TRBJ1-5, with D perhaps matching TRBD1 (5 bases). Germline V lookup: CDR1 MNHEY, CDR2 SVGAGI. The CDR3 has 14 amino acids. The V end was cut by 2 bases, the J end by 7 bases, with 12 bases between. CDR3 protein: CASSYKAQGQPQHF. CDR3 coding DNA: TGTGCCAGCAGTTACAAAGCGCAGGGCCAGCCCCAGCATTTT.

This clone was detected once. The CDR3 DNA sequence: TGTGCCAGCAGTTCCCAAAGGACACTAAACGCTGAAGCTTTCTTT. Amino acids: CASSSQRTLNAEAFF. V is TRBV28 and J is TRBJ1-1, with a tentative D call TRBD1 (5 bases). Trimming removed 4 bases from V and 6 bases from J, with 18 bases in between. This CDR3 has 15 amino acids. Germline CDR1 is MDHEN and CDR2 is SYDVKM. The full variable domain, in which reference TRBV28 and TRBJ1-1 provide the parts outside the CDR3, is DVKVTQSSRYLVKRTGEKVFLECVQDMDHENMFWYRQDPGLGLRLIYFSYDVKMKEKGDIPEGYSVSREKKERFSLILESASTNQTSMYLCASSSQRTLNAEAFFGQGTRLTVV.

The V gene is TRBV6-1, the J gene TRBJ2-3; D is perhaps TRBD1 (5 bases). The CDR3 consists of 13 residues. Per the germline V gene, CDR1 is MNHNS and CDR2 is SASEGT. V was cut by 2 bases and J by 3 bases, with 6 bases left in between. CDR3 in DNA: TGTGCCAGCAGTGAAAGGGGTACAGATACGCAGTATTTT. It codes for CASSERGTDTQYF.

This rearrangement joins TRBV3-1 (or the pseudogene TRBV3-2) to TRBJ2-2; D remains ambiguous. The V gene lost 1 base and the J gene lost 4 bases, with 10 bases spanning the gap. CDR1 is LGHDT, CDR2 YNNKEL, per germline (reference sequence). The CDR3 extends over 15 amino acids. The CDR3 DNA follows: TGTGCCAGCAGCCAAGTTACCAGGAGCACCGGGGAGCTGTTTTTT. Its translation is CASSQVTRSTGELFF.

J is TRBJ2-5 and V is TRBV5-8, with a possible D match to TRBD2 (6 bases). Trimming shortened V by 1 base and J by 5 bases, and 15 bases separated the two germline ends. In germline, CDR1 is SGHTS, CDR2 YDEGEE. CDR3 length: 15 amino acids. The CDR3 region is CASSLNLGGGETQYF. DNA for the CDR3: TGTGCCAGCAGCTTGAATCTCGGGGGAGGCGAGACCCAGTACTTC.

The CDR3 region is CASSASEGYEQYF. CDR3 bases: TGTGCCAGTAGTGCTAGCGAGGGATACGAGCAGTACTTC. The rearrangement joins TRBV19 to TRBJ2-7; tentative D call: TRBD2 (6 bases). The germline gives CDR1 LNHDA, CDR2 SQIVND (reference sequence). This CDR3 has 13 amino acids. V lost 5 bases and J 4 bases, leaving 12 bases between the germline ends.

The V gene is TRBV20-1, the J gene TRBJ2-3; D unclear. Per the germline V gene, CDR1 is DFQATT and CDR2 is SNEGSKA (reference sequence). The CDR3 runs 10 residues. Trimming removed 5 bases at V and 3 bases at J, with 3 bases between. The CDR3 region is CSAATDTQYF. CDR3 coding DNA: TGCAGTGCTGCAACAGATACGCAGTATTTT.

The V and J genes are TRBV27 and TRBJ2-6, with a possible D match to TRBD1 (6 bases). In germline, CDR1 is MNHEY, CDR2 SMNVEV (reference sequence). Deletions cut 6 bases from V and 1 base from J, with 16 bases between. This CDR3 region has 17 residues. The chain's CDR3 is CASSAAGAFSGANVLTF. CDR3 coding DNA: TGTGCCAGCAGCGCGGCAGGGGCGTTTTCTGGGGCCAACGTCCTGACTTTC.